This entry lists 29 T cell receptor beta chains sequenced from one sample in a study of graft-versus-host responses after intestinal transplantation. Assay used: immunoSEQ multiplex PCR; TCRdb lists only in-frame clones, some missing. The data contain over 45,000 clones, around 90% of them singletons. Sequenced here: PBMCs, sampled 26 days after transplant. These receptors originate from a human patient who received an intestinal transplant, so some T cells may come from the graft donor.

The rearrangement links TRBV27 to TRBJ2-4; D perhaps matches TRBD2 (6 bases). V lost 8 bases and J 0 bases, leaving 23 bases between the germline ends. The CDR3 has 18 residues. The germline V gene encodes CDR1 MNHEY and CDR2 SMNVEV (reference sequence). The CDR3 reads CASRYLGGESLAKNIQYF. The CDR3 coding sequence is TGTGCCAGCCGATATTTGGGCGGGGAGTCCCTAGCCAAAAACATTCAGTACTTC.

This chain links TRBV6-5 with TRBJ1-1; D ambiguous. Germline values: CDR1 MNHEY, CDR2 SVGAGI. Trimming took off 3 bases at V and 0 bases at J, with 5 bases between the two ends. The CDR3 has 13 amino acids. CDR3 region: CASSYILNTEAFF. DNA of the CDR3: TGTGCCAGCAGTTATATTCTGAACACTGAAGCTTTCTTT.

The chain joins TRBV7-9 to TRBJ2-3; TRBD1 matches 9 bases. With 6 bases clipped from V and 0 bases from J, the junction kept 7 bases outside the gene matches. CDR1 is SEHNR, CDR2 FQNEAQ, per germline (reference sequence). The CDR3 has 16 residues. CDR3: CASSETGGGSTDTQYF. The CDR3 nucleotides are TGTGCCAGCAGTGAGACAGGGGGGGGTAGCACAGATACGCAGTATTTT.

The rearrangement links TRBV11-3 to TRBJ2-1; 12 bases agree with TRBD2. CDR3 size: 15 residues. The germline gives CDR1 SGHNT, CDR2 YENEEA. V lost 5 bases and J lost 7; bases outside the gene matches: 6. This CDR3 is CASSPSGGARNEQFF. In nucleotides, the CDR3 is TGTGCCAGCAGCCCTAGCGGGGGGGCGCGGAATGAGCAGTTCTTC.

This clone was recorded only once. CDR3 sequence: CAWGSGTGDQPQHF. CDR3 DNA: TGTGCCTGGGGCTCGGGGACAGGCGATCAGCCCCAGCATTTT. The rearrangement links TRBV30 to TRBJ1-5, with TRBD1 identical over 8 bases. CDR1 and CDR2 (germline): GTSNPN, SVGIG (reference sequence). The V segment lost 5 bases and the J segment 5 bases; nucleotides outside the gene matches: 8. This CDR3 has 14 amino acids.

The rearrangement joins TRBV5-4 to TRBJ1-2; D call uncertain. V lost 1 base and J lost 4, with 14 bases in between. This CDR3 is 15 amino acids long. Germline values: CDR1 SGHNT, CDR2 YYREEE (reference sequence). The CDR3 is CASSLYQAVPYGYTF. In DNA, the CDR3 is TGTGCCAGCAGCTTGTATCAGGCAGTCCCCTATGGCTACACCTTC.

This clone was counted a single time. The chain recombines TRBV10-3 with TRBJ2-7, with TRBD2 as a possible D gene (6 bases). There are 13 residues in the CDR3. V lost 6 bases to trimming and J lost 2 bases, with 11 bases between them. CDR1 is ENHRY, CDR2 SYGVKD, per germline. The DNA of the CDR3 is TGTGCCATCAGAGGGACTGAAGCCTACGAGCAGTACTTC. It yields the protein CAIRGTEAYEQYF.

The chain links TRBV27 to TRBJ1-1; unclear D gene. CDR3 length: 12 amino acids. V dropped 4 bases and J dropped 6 bases, with 9 bases sitting between them. Germline values: CDR1 MNHEY, CDR2 SMNVEV (reference sequence). The CDR3 is CASSSSYSEAFF. The DNA for the CDR3 is TGTGCCAGCAGTTCGTCCTATTCTGAAGCTTTCTTT.

The chain combines TRBV27 with TRBJ1-5, with 7 bases lining up with TRBD1. The CDR3 has 15 amino acids. Germline V gene data show CDR1 as MNHEY and CDR2 as SMNVEV (reference sequence). The V and J ends lost 6 bases and 7 bases, in that order; junction bases with no gene match: 12. CDR3 region: CASRLQGDERQPQHF. The CDR3 DNA follows: TGTGCCAGCAGACTTCAGGGGGATGAAAGGCAGCCCCAGCATTTT.

The rearrangement links TRBV2 to TRBJ2-7; tentatively, D is TRBD1 (6 bases). The CDR3 is 14 residues long. V dropped 6 bases and J dropped 0 bases, with 12 bases sitting between them. Germline-derived CDR1 and CDR2 are SNHLY and FYNNEI. CDR3 in amino acids: CASRNRDNSYEQYF. In DNA, the CDR3 is TGTGCCAGCAGGAACCGGGACAACTCCTACGAGCAGTACTTC.

This chain connects TRBV9 to TRBJ1-1; D gene ambiguous. Trimming cost V 3 bases and J 0 bases, with 6 bases left between them. The V gene's germline CDR1 is SGDLS and CDR2 YYNGEE. This CDR3 has 13 residues. CDR3 sequence reads: CASSAGLNTEAFF. The DNA for the CDR3 is TGTGCCAGCAGCGCCGGGTTGAACACTGAAGCTTTCTTT. Drawing the rest from reference TRBV9 and TRBJ1-1, the complete variable domain is DSGVTQTPKHLITATGQRVTLRCSPRSGDLSVYWYQQSLDQGLQFLIQYYNGEERAKGNILERFSAQQFPDLHSELNLSSLELGDSALYFCASSAGLNTEAFFGQGTRLTVV.

The chain joins TRBV11-3 to TRBJ2-3, with unresolved D. V was trimmed by 5 bases and J by 8 bases, leaving 14 bases between them. The CDR3 totals 13 residues. Germline lookup yields CDR1 SGHNT and CDR2 YENEEA. DNA of the CDR3: TGTGCCAGCAGCCATCCTCCGGCGGTTACGCAGTATTTT. Amino acids: CASSHPPAVTQYF.

The V gene is TRBV4-1, the J gene TRBJ2-1; possibly TRBD1 for D (6 bases). Germline V gene sequence: CDR1 MGHRA, CDR2 YSYEKL. The V and J ends lost 5 bases and 10 bases respectively, with 12 bases between them. The CDR3 covers 12 residues. The CDR3 nucleotides are TGCGCCAGCAGCTTCGTGGGGACAGAGCAGTTCTTC. Protein product: CASSFVGTEQFF.

V gene TRBV19 combines with J gene TRBJ1-5, with D perhaps TRBD1 (6 bases). This CDR3 spans 18 amino acids. From germline, CDR1 is LNHDA and CDR2 SQIVND (reference sequence). V lost 6 bases to trimming and J lost 4 bases, with 25 bases between them. DNA for the CDR3: TGTGCCAGTAGGAATTCGATGGGGGGGGCGGCTTTAAATCAGCCCCAGCATTTT. Its protein product is CASRNSMGGAALNQPQHF.

V is TRBV7-8 and J is TRBJ1-5, with D hard to call. This CDR3 spans 14 amino acids. Germline assignment: CDR1 SGHVS and CDR2 FQNEAQ. Trimming shortened V by 4 bases and J by 2 bases, and 9 bases separated the two germline ends. CDR3 sequence: CASSSTSGNQPQHF. CDR3 bases: TGTGCCAGCAGCTCCACCTCGGGCAATCAGCCCCAGCATTTT. Looking up the rest from reference TRBV7-8 and TRBJ1-5 gives the full variable domain: GAGVSQSPRYKVAKRGQDVALRCDPISGHVSLFWYQQALGQGPEFLTYFQNEAQLDKSGLPSDRFFAERPEGSVSTLKIQRTQQEDSAVYLCASSSTSGNQPQHFGDGTRLSIL.

This clone was observed a handful of times. The chain combines TRBV6-6 with TRBJ1-5, with a weak D call TRBD1 (5 bases). CDR3 length: 13 amino acids. The germline V gene encodes CDR1 MNHNY and CDR2 SVGAGI (reference sequence). V was trimmed by 4 bases and J by 6 bases, leaving 10 bases between them. The CDR3, as DNA: TGTGCCAGCAGTTCAGGGCCCAGTCAGCCCCAGCATTTT. This translates into CASSSGPSQPQHF.

CDR3 DNA sequence: TGCAGCGTTGAAGAGGTCCGGGGGGGACCAAGCACAGATACGCAGTATTTT. Its protein is CSVEEVRGGPSTDTQYF. This rearrangement joins TRBV29-1 to TRBJ2-3, with 8 bases aligning to TRBD2. The germline gives CDR1 SQVTM, CDR2 ANQGSEA. J was trimmed by 0 bases and V by 0 bases; bases with no gene match: 8. The CDR3 has 17 residues.

DNA for the CDR3: TGTGCCAGTAGTATTGACCAGGGGGTTGGGGCCAACGTCCTGACTTTC. It yields the protein CASSIDQGVGANVLTF. This chain links TRBV19 with TRBJ2-6, with 7 bases fitting TRBD1. V lost 3 bases, J lost 3 bases, and 5 bases stayed unmatched. From germline, CDR1 is LNHDA and CDR2 SQIVND (reference sequence). This CDR3 contains 16 residues.

This sequence joins TRBV5-1 and TRBJ2-5, with D uncertain. This CDR3 comprises 14 residues. The germline gives CDR1 SGHRS, CDR2 YFSETQ. V was trimmed by 0 bases and J by 2 bases, leaving 8 bases between them. CDR3: CASSLVGEQETQYF. DNA of the CDR3: TGCGCCAGCAGCTTGGTGGGCGAGCAAGAGACCCAGTACTTC.

The chain combines TRBV10-2 with TRBJ2-3; 8 nucleotides line up with TRBD1. This CDR3 is built from 16 residues. Per the germline V gene, CDR1 is WSHSY and CDR2 is SAAADI. The V segment lost 2 bases and the J segment 0 bases; nucleotides outside the gene matches: 4. DNA of the CDR3: TGCGCCAGCAGTGAGCCGGACAGGGTTAGCACAGATACGCAGTATTTT. Its protein is CASSEPDRVSTDTQYF.

V is TRBV6-1 and J is TRBJ2-7, with 10 bases identical to TRBD1. This CDR3 has 14 amino acids. V lost 7 bases and J lost 2; bases outside the gene matches: 5. CDR1 and CDR2 from the germline V gene are MNHNS and SASEGT. Written as DNA, the CDR3 is TGTGCCAGCACCGCAGGGACAGGGGCCTACGAGCAGTACTTC. This sequence encodes CASTAGTGAYEQYF.

J is TRBJ1-1 and V is TRBV2; D remains unclear. CDR3 length: 18 amino acids. V lost 2 bases and J lost 0, with 19 bases in between. CDR1 and CDR2 from the germline V gene are SNHLY and FYNNEI. CDR3 residues: CASSESGPEARLNTEAFF. The CDR3 nucleotides read TGTGCCAGCAGTGAATCGGGTCCGGAGGCAAGACTGAACACTGAAGCTTTCTTT.

The chain links TRBV6-1 to TRBJ2-3; TRBD2 aligns across 10 bases. After removal of 2 bases from V and 4 bases from J, the junction contained 0 bases not matched to a gene. Germline V gene data show CDR1 as MNHNS and CDR2 as SASEGT. The CDR3 runs to 14 residues. The CDR3 loop reads CASSELAGADTQYF. DNA for the CDR3: TGTGCCAGCAGTGAACTAGCGGGAGCAGATACGCAGTATTTT.

V usage is TRBV5-6 and J usage is TRBJ2-1; 7 bases fit TRBD2. The CDR3 is 16 amino acids. CDR1 is SGHDT and CDR2 is YYEEEE in the germline V gene. V was clipped by 6 bases and J by 1 base; unmatched bases: 10. This CDR3 is CASTNRGSGSYNEQFF. The CDR3 DNA follows: TGTGCCAGCACCAACCGAGGTAGCGGGTCCTACAATGAGCAGTTCTTC.

The chain employs TRBV28 and TRBJ1-1; possible D gene TRBD1, 6 bases. This CDR3 comprises 15 residues. V lost 3 bases to trimming and J lost 1 base, with 12 bases between them. CDR1 and CDR2 (germline): MDHEN, SYDVKM. CDR3 in amino acids: CASSFQGRGNTEAFF. The DNA for the CDR3 is TGTGCCAGCAGTTTTCAGGGGAGAGGGAACACTGAAGCTTTCTTT.

V usage is TRBV27 and J usage is TRBJ1-5; D is ambiguous. The CDR3 sequence is 13 residues long. Germline V CDR1 and CDR2: MNHEY, SMNVEV (reference sequence). Trimming took 5 bases from V and 1 from J, leaving 6 bases between them. The CDR3 DNA sequence: TGTGCCAGCAGTCGTAAAAGCAATCAGCCCCAGCATTTT. As protein: CASSRKSNQPQHF.

This clone was picked up a small number of times. The chain joins TRBV21-1 to TRBJ1-3. TRBV21-1 corresponds to a pseudogene. This CDR3 has 16 amino acids. The CDR3 loop is CASSLGGPAGGNTIYF. CDR3 nucleotides: TGTGCCAGCAGCCTGGGGGGGCCTGCGGGCGGAAACACCATATATTTT.

This chain connects TRBV13 to TRBJ2-7; TRBD2 agrees at 13 bases. Looked up from germline, CDR1 is PRHDT and CDR2 is FYEKMQ (reference sequence). The CDR3 is 15 residues long. The junction had 0 bases not matched to a gene; V was cut back by 0 bases and J by 4 bases. CDR3 in amino acids: CASSLGGLAGYEQYF. DNA for the CDR3: TGTGCCAGCAGCTTAGGGGGACTAGCGGGATACGAGCAGTACTTC.

The chain employs TRBV2 and TRBJ1-2, with 7 bases identical to TRBD1. The germline V gene has CDR1 SNHLY and CDR2 FYNNEI. With V trimmed by 6 bases and J by 6 bases, 13 bases remained unmatched. The length of the CDR3 is 15 residues. The CDR3 nucleotides are TGTGCCAGCAGCGTGGCGGACAGGAGGGTACATGGCTACACCTTC. Translating gives CASSVADRRVHGYTF.